Here is one TCR beta chain with its context. There is no known antigen for this receptor. Libraries were constructed by the immunoSEQ multiplex PCR assay. For the multiplex PCR, a mixture combining 60 forward primers for TCR Vbeta segments and 13 reverse primers for TCR Jbeta segments was used. Amplification of the CDR3 region of rearranged TCR beta genes was performed with a multiplex PCR assay on genomic DNA. The Illumina HiSeq System was used to sequence the amplified TCR beta libraries as 87-base-pair reads. The paper's processing steps were these. In a later analysis, roughly 80 million unique TCR beta chains were counted across the roughly 670 repertoires, and roughly 11 million of these chains were shared by at least two donors. Raw reads were error-corrected and collapsed into unique sequences by a nearest-neighbor algorithm in which closely related sequences were merged to remove PCR and sequencing errors. CDR3 sequences were aligned to IMGT reference sequences to assign V, D and J gene segments. Each retained sequence needed at least a six-nucleotide match to both a V gene segment and a J gene segment. A rearrangement counted as productive if the CDR3 had no stop codons and remained in frame with V and J, and every other rearrangement counted as non-productive. CDR3 was defined by IMGT convention, running from the second conserved V-encoded cysteine to the conserved J-encoded phenylalanine. In an earlier analysis of around 540 of the donors, sequences lacking an unambiguous match to a single V gene segment were excluded. An earlier analysis of about 590 of the donors classified V segments as functional when productive rearrangements were above 56.7% and as segregating when the standard deviation between donors was above 5%. A statistical classification framework was developed to diagnose cytomegalovirus status using the catalog of TCR beta chain sequences. In a later analysis, V and J genes were assigned by comparing TCR nucleotide sequences against IMGT/GENE-DB human TR gene sequences. A later analysis assigned CDR3 sequences and most-parsimonious VDJ recombination scenarios with the TCRdist pipeline. In a later analysis, every TCR beta chain was defined by the combination of its CDR3 amino acid sequence and its V-gene family, and reads without a unique V-gene family were dropped. In a later analysis, approximately 590 highly shared, low-generation-probability nucleotide sequences were removed to address suspected cross-contamination and a sequencing artifact. In a later analysis, a clonal expansion index for each public chain was calculated from normalized within-repertoire ranks of inferred template counts. Generation probabilities in a later analysis came from a VDJ recombination model fitted to out-of-frame rearrangements, and those results were checked against IGoR. In a later analysis, hypergeometric tests were used to score TCR-TCR, TCR-HLA and TCR-CMV co-occurrence, with a repertoire-size bias correction applied to TCR pairs. To estimate false discovery rates, a later analysis permuted the HLA or CMV assignments 20 times. In a later analysis, co-occurring TCRs were grouped using DBSCAN, with TCRdist sequence similarity added in when clustering inside HLA-allele-positive subsets. Co-occurrence clustering excluded repertoires with fewer than 30,000 or more than 120,000 public chains, plus five with anomalous nucleotide sharing. TCRdb's version of the immuneACCESS table is confined to in-frame rearrangements and falls short of the full clone set. An unresolved V gene accounts for under half of the shortfall where checked; the remainder is of unknown origin. From that table come the V and J calls and clone size; the DNA was used to work out D and trimming. This sample's table contains 80,000 to 100,000 clones. The ten largest clones capture 3% to 4% of the sample.

This entry belongs to a study of cytomegalovirus exposure and HLA in healthy donors (dated by TCRdb to the late 2010s). Concerning the study at large: In an earlier analysis of approximately 500 of the donors, around 290 Gb of sequence data and 117 million unique TCR beta sequences from about 179 million T cells were reported. An early release covering 550 to 700 HLA-typed donors comprised around 300 gigabases of sequencing data and around 80 million unique TCR sequences. Among the roughly 400 genotyped donors, roughly 80% belonged to the genetic ancestry cluster associated with self-reported Caucasian donors. The aim of the study was to test whether cataloging public T cell receptors could identify signatures of past pathogen exposure. The T cell repertoires of around 670 subjects were profiled by immunosequencing and related to cytomegalovirus serostatus. A separate validation cohort of 100 to 150 different subjects was used in addition to the approximately 700-subject first cohort. To predict cytomegalovirus infection status, the study brought together high-throughput TCR immunosequencing, statistical association of individual TCRs with disease status, and machine learning. To study patterns of TCR occurrence, a later analysis re-analyzed previously published TCR beta repertoires from hundreds of donors and added high-resolution HLA genotyping. In the later analysis, no new phenotypic data were used to find candidate immune exposures; instead, reliance was placed on TCR beta sequences and their occurrence across donors. To decide whether each TCR beta V gene segment behaved as functional or pseudogenic, an earlier analysis of approximately 600 of the donors relied on high-throughput TCR beta sequencing. Donor age, sex, ethnicity and CMV serostatus were compiled alongside the repertoire data. Genome-wide SNP genotypes for about 65% of the 666 donors were used in a later genetic analysis, which treated that subset as a discovery cohort. All discovery cohort repertoires had been generated using a single sequencing platform. Class I and class II HLA loci were covered by the typing at four-digit resolution. The number of donors typed differed by locus, with 629-630 for A, B, C, DRB1 and DQB1, roughly 550 for DQA1, 606 for DPA1, and approximately 470 for DPB1. Because of strong linkage in the cohort, a few DR-DQ haplotypes were treated as single units for association and clustering. Among 300 to 500 genotyped donors of the cohort, an average of around 240,000 unique TCR beta nucleotide sequences was sequenced per donor, of which about 20% were non-productive.

The cohort comprised fewer than 700 healthy bone marrow donors. At the time of sampling, every cohort member was nominally healthy, though immune exposures that went unrecorded were likely present. The donor was CMV seronegative and belonged to the group of roughly 330 seronegative cohort members. Each donor provided a peripheral blood sample, and peripheral blood mononuclear cells were used for TCR beta sequencing. Genomic DNA was extracted from the blood cell samples with the Qiagen DNeasy Blood Extraction Kit. V was cut back by 2 bases and J by 1 base, leaving a gap of 12 bases between them. The CDR3 spans 16 residues, from the cysteine through the phenylalanine. The entry retains the CDR3 DNA only, 48 bases that are in frame from base 1. According to the germline V gene (reference sequence), CDR1 reads WNHNN and CDR2 reads SYGVQD. General findings and caveats noted by the study authors: This cohort had only TCR beta chains sequenced, and the lack of alpha or paired-chain data limited which features could be detected. In a later analysis, HLA-associated TCR beta chains showed more clonal expansion and lower generation probabilities than non-associated chains that were equally common. In a later analysis, TCR association rates were found to vary across HLA loci, with the most associated TCRs seen for DRB1 alleles and the fewest for HLA-C alleles. For the cohort, immune exposure information was limited to CMV serostatus. The presence/absence analyses assumed that sequencing depth was roughly uniform across donors, and that assumption may not be true. Several of the top co-occurrence clusters appeared to be linked to parvovirus B19, influenza, CMV and Epstein-Barr virus, according to a later analysis. V-gene and J-gene trimming of TCR beta chains was associated with a missense DCLRE1C variant in a later genetic analysis, and the association was replicated in an independent cohort. A few of the identified cytomegalovirus-associated TCR beta chains were confirmed in vitro to be specific for cytomegalovirus antigens. While some public TCRs were present in many individuals, most TCR sequences turned up only very rarely across donors. In a later analysis, most CMV-associated TCR beta chains were found to appear HLA-restricted, with HLA associations seemingly driven largely by CMV exposure. HLA typing was unavailable for some donors at each locus, so association tests used only the typed subset. The authors suggested that the approach could potentially be extended to other disease states and immunological phenotypes. The study gave a list of about 150 TCR beta chains associated with cytomegalovirus. A further reported finding was that TCR beta sequences accurately predicted the HLA-A and HLA-B alleles for most subjects in the first cohort. Compared with the approximately 710-donor mean, donors in an Asian-associated ancestry cluster had fewer N-insertions in productive TCRs, according to a later genetic analysis. The sequencing pipeline was judged likely to have produced a cluster of highly shared sequence variants as a technical artifact. In a later analysis, some 17,000 TCR beta sequences were associated with specific HLA alleles at a false discovery rate of 0.05. Correlated functional status among segregating V segments might reflect linkage disequilibrium, but an unknown experimental factor could not be ruled out. Because the 87-base-pair reads could not distinguish some IMGT-functional V segments, including TRBV6-2 and TRBV6-3, those segments were excluded. The classifier was reported to diagnose cytomegalovirus status with high specificity and sensitivity in both the original and validation cohorts. Assigning TCR associations to individual alleles was difficult when HLA alleles, especially DR and DQ, strongly co-occurred. Broadly in line with IMGT annotations, most TCR beta V segments showed up in productive rearrangements about 90% or about 30% of the time in an earlier analysis of approximately 600 of the donors. The earlier analysis of some 540 of the donors excluded roughly 17 rarely observed V segments, including chromosome 9 orphons, because counts were too low.

The sequence was obtained from a woman younger than 45 in good health and CMV-seronegative. The sequence is built from TRBV10-1 and TRBJ2-1, and the D gene may be TRBD1, 6 bases matching. Material for sequencing was PBMCs. The DNA sequence is TGCGCCAGCAGTGAGACAGGGATGGGGTCCTACAATGAGCAGTTCTTC. The resulting protein is CASSETGMGSYNEQFF.